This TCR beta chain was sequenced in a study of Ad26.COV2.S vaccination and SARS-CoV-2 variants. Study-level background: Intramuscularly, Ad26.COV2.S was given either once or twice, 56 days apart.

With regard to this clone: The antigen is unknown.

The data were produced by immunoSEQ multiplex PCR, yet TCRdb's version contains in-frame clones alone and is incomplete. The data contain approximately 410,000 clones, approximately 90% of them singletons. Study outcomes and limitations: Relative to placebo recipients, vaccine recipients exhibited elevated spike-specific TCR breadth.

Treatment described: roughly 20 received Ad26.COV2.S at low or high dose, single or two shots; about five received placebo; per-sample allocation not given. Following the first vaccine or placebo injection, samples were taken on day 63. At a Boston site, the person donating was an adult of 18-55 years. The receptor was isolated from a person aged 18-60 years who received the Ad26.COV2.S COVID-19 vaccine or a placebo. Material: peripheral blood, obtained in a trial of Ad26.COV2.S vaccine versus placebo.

The CDR3 here is CASSATGGRDTEAFF. Here the CDR3 DNA reads TGTGCCAGCAGCGCAACAGGGGGCAGGGACACTGAAGCTTTCTTT. The J gene is TRBJ1-1, the V gene TRBV7-9, with 9 bases lining up with TRBD1. The CDR3 runs to 15 residues. CDR1 is SEHNR, CDR2 FQNEAQ, per germline (reference sequence). V dropped 5 bases and J dropped 3; count of bases not matched to a gene: 7.